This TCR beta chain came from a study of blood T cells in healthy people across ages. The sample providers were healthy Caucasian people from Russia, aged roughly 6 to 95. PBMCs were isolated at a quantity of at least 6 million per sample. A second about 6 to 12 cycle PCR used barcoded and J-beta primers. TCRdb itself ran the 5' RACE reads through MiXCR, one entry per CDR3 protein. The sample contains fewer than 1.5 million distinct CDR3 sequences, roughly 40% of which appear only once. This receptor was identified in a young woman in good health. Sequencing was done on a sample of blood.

This CDR3 reads CASLRDRTIFDSYEQYF. The CDR3 nucleotides are TGTGCCAGCCTCCGGGACAGGACAATATTTGACTCCTACGAGCAGTACTTC. The chain has TRBV2 and TRBJ2-7; TRBD1 matches at 8 bases. The CDR3 has 17 residues. V shed 8 bases, J shed 0 bases, and the junction held 15 bases outside the gene matches. Germline CDR1 is SNHLY and CDR2 is FYNNEI.